This T cell receptor beta chain stems from a study of a mutant IDH1 vaccine in newly diagnosed glioma. Study background: Averaging 40.4 years of age, treated patients were about 60% male and 37.5% female. Week 35 was assigned to visit V12, and week 47 was assigned to visit V13. Study results and caveats: Most patients, roughly 92%, showed vaccine-induced immune responses.

Time point here: week 47, end of study. The study gave 300 ug of mutant IDH1 20-mer peptide per vaccine dose, with topical imiquimod. For this clone: Its specificity is not known.

The protocol was immunoSEQ multiplex PCR, while the TCRdb copy is restricted to in-frame clones and leaves out a portion. The profile shows around 94,000 clones, over 85% of them singletons. The germline V gene encodes CDR1 MNHNS and CDR2 SASEGT. Trimming took 2 bases from V and 0 from J, leaving 13 bases between them. The CDR3 has 16 residues. This clonotype was sampled from a woman between 45 and 60 years old with glioma. This sequence joins TRBV6-1 and TRBJ1-1; the D is unclear. The sample in question was PBMCs, obtained from a glioma patient whose treatment included an IDH1 peptide vaccine. In nucleotides, the CDR3 is TGTGCCAGCAGTGAAATTGGGTACTTCATGAACACTGAAGCTTTCTTT. It encodes CASSEIGYFMNTEAFF.